These 20 T cell receptor beta chains were sequenced from one sample in a study of response to subunit inactivated influenza vaccine. TCRdb processed the RT-PCR reads anew with MiXCR; each CDR3 protein has one entry. There are about 300,000 distinct CDR3 sequences in the sample; 21% occur only once, and roughly 10% lies in the top ten. The material sequenced was PBMCs from blood, taken less than 22 months after vaccination. The receptors derive from a man aged 50-75 years who received an inactivated influenza vaccine.

The chain carries TRBV18 and TRBJ1-2; tentative D call: TRBD1 (5 bases). V was pared by 2 bases and J by 6 bases, with 13 bases between. Per germline, CDR1 KGHSH and CDR2 LQKENI. The CDR3 length is 14 residues. The CDR3: CASSPTGMRDGYTF. For the CDR3, the DNA is TGTGCCAGCTCACCAACAGGAATGAGAGATGGCTACACCTTC.

This chain uses TRBV10-3 with TRBJ1-1; a weak D match, TRBD1 (6 bases). The ends were cut back, 10 bases at V and 3 bases at J, with 21 bases in the middle. The CDR3 spans 15 residues. In germline, CDR1 is ENHRY, CDR2 SYGVKD. CDR3 protein: CATRGGGGEYTEAFF. Written as DNA, the CDR3 is TGTGCCACCCGGGGAGGGGGGGGTGAGTACACTGAAGCTTTCTTT.

The chain uses TRBV5-1 and TRBJ1-3, with 8 positions matching TRBD1. Germline CDR1 SGHRS, CDR2 YFSETQ. CDR3 size: 14 residues. Losses at the gene ends were 4 bases for V and 3 bases for J; bases not matched to a gene: 3. CDR3 loop: CASSTGQGGNTIYF. In DNA, the CDR3 is TGCGCCAGCAGCACCGGACAGGGTGGAAACACCATATATTTT.

V is TRBV29-1 and J is TRBJ1-2; TRBD1 agrees at 7 bases. Per germline, CDR1 SQVTM and CDR2 ANQGSEA. After removal of 3 bases from V and 1 base from J, the junction contained 5 bases not matched to a gene. The CDR3 has 14 amino acids. Written as DNA, the CDR3 is TGCAGCGTTGAGAGGACAGGATATAACTATGGCTACACCTTC. It codes for CSVERTGYNYGYTF. Combining the CDR3 with reference TRBV29-1 and TRBJ1-2 gives the whole variable domain SAVISQKPSRDICQRGTSLTIQCQVDSQVTMMFWYRQQPGQSLTLIATANQGSEATYESGFVIDKFPISRPNLTFSTLTVSNMSPEDSSIYLCSVERTGYNYGYTFGSGTRLTVV.

The chain links TRBV20-1 to TRBJ1-6; D uncertain. The CDR3 is made up of 16 amino acids. Trimming pared 0 bases from V and 10 bases from J, leaving 19 bases between. Per germline, CDR1 DFQATT and CDR2 SNEGSKA (reference sequence). The CDR3 is CSARDWGSGMQSPLHF. CDR3 nucleotide sequence: TGCAGTGCTAGAGATTGGGGTTCGGGAATGCAGTCACCCCTCCACTTT.

The chain combines TRBV7-2 with TRBJ1-6; D ambiguous. Germline CDR1 reads SGHTA; CDR2 reads FQGNSA. The V gene lost 5 bases and the J gene lost 10 bases, with 15 bases spanning the gap. The CDR3 contains 14 residues. CDR3 amino acids: CASSPASTLSPLHF. As DNA, the CDR3 is TGTGCCAGCAGCCCCGCCTCGACCCTATCACCCCTCCACTTT.

The table lists this clonotype with many counts. The chain has TRBV7-2 and TRBJ1-1; 10 bases align to TRBD1. CDR3 length: 12 residues. Per the germline V gene, CDR1 is SGHTA and CDR2 is FQGNSA. The ends lost 3 bases at V and 10 bases at J; junction bases unmatched: 2. This CDR3 reads CASSLRTGGAFF. The CDR3 nucleotides are TGTGCCAGCAGCTTGCGGACAGGGGGAGCTTTCTTT. Full variable domain (remainder filled in from reference TRBV7-2 and TRBJ1-1): GAGVSQSPSNKVTEKGKDVELRCDPISGHTALYWYRQSLGQGLEFLIYFQGNSAPDKSGLPSDRFSAERTGGSVSTLTIQRTQQEDSAVYLCASSLRTGGAFFGQGTRLTVV.

The rearrangement joins TRBV15 to TRBJ2-2; D not certain. CDR3 length: 13 residues. V was clipped by 3 bases and J by 6 bases, with 8 bases between them. CDR1 LNHNV and CDR2 YYDKDF come from the germline V gene (reference sequence). The CDR3 DNA reads TGTGCCACCAGCAGGTCTCGGGCCGGGGAGCTGTTTTTT. It specifies CATSRSRAGELFF.

This clonotype was picked up a small number of times. The chain joins TRBV7-2 to TRBJ2-2; 7 bases map to TRBD1. V was clipped by 5 bases and J by 5 bases; unmatched bases: 8. Germline loops: CDR1 SGHTA, CDR2 FQGNSA. This CDR3 spans 15 amino acids. CDR3 DNA: TGTGCCAGCAGCAAAAGTTACAGGGGAACCGGGGAGCTGTTTTTT. Its translation is CASSKSYRGTGELFF. Variable domain in full (rest from reference TRBV7-2 and TRBJ2-2): GAGVSQSPSNKVTEKGKDVELRCDPISGHTALYWYRQSLGQGLEFLIYFQGNSAPDKSGLPSDRFSAERTGGSVSTLTIQRTQQEDSAVYLCASSKSYRGTGELFFGEGSRLTVL.

This clonotype has just one count. This chain links TRBV7-2 with TRBJ2-3; perhaps TRBD2 as D (6 bases). This CDR3 is built from 17 residues. Germline-derived CDR1 and CDR2 are SGHTA and FQGNSA. The V and J ends lost 2 bases and 0 bases respectively, with 15 bases between them. CDR3 sequence: CASSLIGSGASTDTQYF. CDR3 coding DNA: TGTGCCAGCAGCTTAATCGGTAGCGGTGCTAGCACAGATACGCAGTATTTT.

The V call is TRBV7-3, the J call TRBJ2-6, with D uncertain. Germline values: CDR1 SGHTA, CDR2 FQGTGA. V was pared by 5 bases and J by 4 bases, with 12 bases between. The CDR3 is 15 amino acids. CDR3 protein: CASSHPTLGANVLTF. CDR3 coding DNA: TGTGCCAGCAGCCATCCTACGCTCGGGGCCAACGTCCTGACTTTC.

This rearrangement joins TRBV5-6 to TRBJ2-2, with D hard to call. Looked up from germline, CDR1 is SGHDT and CDR2 is YYEEEE. The CDR3 totals 13 residues. Trimming took 2 bases from V and 4 from J, leaving 6 bases between them. For the CDR3, the DNA is TGTGCCAGCAGCTTTGGCTTCACCGGGGAGCTGTTTTTT. Protein product: CASSFGFTGELFF. Supplemented by reference TRBV5-6 and TRBJ2-2, the full variable domain reads DAGVTQSPTHLIKTRGQQVTLRCSPKSGHDTVSWYQQALGQGPQFIFQYYEEEERQRGNFPDRFSGHQFPNYSSELNVNALLLGDSALYLCASSFGFTGELFFGEGSRLTVL.

This clonotype turned up a few times. The genes are TRBV12-3 or TRBV12-4 and TRBJ1-5; possible D gene TRBD1, 6 bases. This CDR3 spans 12 amino acids. Trimming pared 7 bases from V and 9 bases from J, leaving 13 bases between. This CDR3 reads CASTLGGAPQHF. In nucleotides, the CDR3 is TGTGCCAGCACCTTGGGGGGCGCGCCCCAGCATTTT.

There are a few counts of this clonotype. The chain links TRBV5-4 to TRBJ2-2; possibly TRBD1 for D (6 bases). Germline values: CDR1 SGHNT, CDR2 YYREEE (reference sequence). The CDR3 totals 16 residues. Trimming stripped 5 bases from V and 0 bases from J, with 14 bases between. The CDR3 bases are TGTGCCAGCAGTTTTACAGGGTTGGCGAACACCGGGGAGCTGTTTTTT. It specifies CASSFTGLANTGELFF.

The chain combines TRBV20-1 with TRBJ1-1; D uncertain. Germline V gene lookup returns CDR1 DFQATT and CDR2 SNEGSKA (reference sequence). This CDR3 is 11 amino acids long. The CDR3 spells CVVWTNTEAFF. CDR3 nucleotides: TGCGTAGTGTGGACGAACACTGAAGCTTTCTTT.

This clonotype has only a few counts. This sequence joins TRBV24-1 and TRBJ1-2; the D gene is possibly TRBD1 (5 bases). CDR1 is KGHDR, CDR2 SFDVKD, per germline. The CDR3 consists of 13 residues. Trimming shortened V by 3 bases and J by 4 bases, and 8 bases separated the two germline ends. Here the CDR3 reads CATSDGGLYGYTF. As DNA, the CDR3 is TGTGCCACCAGTGATGGGGGACTCTATGGCTACACCTTC.

This clonotype was counted ten times or more. CDR3 loop: CSAEGGTEYSNQPQHF. In nucleotides, the CDR3 is TGCAGTGCTGAGGGAGGGACCGAATATAGCAATCAGCCCCAGCATTTT. The chain uses TRBV20-1 and TRBJ1-5, with a possible D match to TRBD1 (5 bases). The V gene's germline CDR1 is DFQATT and CDR2 SNEGSKA (reference sequence). The V and J ends lost 5 bases and 0 bases respectively, with 17 bases between them. The CDR3 has 16 amino acids.

This clonotype was observed at least ten times. This sequence joins TRBV12-3 or TRBV12-4 and TRBJ1-1, with D tentatively TRBD1 (5 bases). The CDR3 loop spans 16 amino acids. Trimming left V 6 bases short and J 4 bases short, with 21 bases between. The CDR3 DNA is TGTGCCAGCAGCCCGGGGCTCGGGCAACCCGGCACTGAAGCTTTCTTT. It encodes CASSPGLGQPGTEAFF.

This clonotype has only a few counts. The CDR3 sequence is CASSSGTPNTEAFF. CDR3 DNA sequence: TGTGCCAGCAGCTCCGGGACACCGAACACTGAAGCTTTCTTT. V gene TRBV14 combines with J gene TRBJ1-1, with D maybe TRBD1 (6 bases). The CDR3 loop spans 14 amino acids. The V gene lost 5 bases and the J gene lost 1 base, with 11 bases spanning the gap. Germline V lookup: CDR1 SGHDN, CDR2 FVKESK.

This chain connects TRBV6-1 to TRBJ1-1; maybe TRBD1 (6 bases). The CDR3 covers 15 residues. Germline V gene data show CDR1 as MNHNS and CDR2 as SASEGT. V shed 7 bases and J shed 1 base, with 16 bases lying between them. The CDR3 is CASTTRGAANTEAFF. In DNA form, the CDR3 reads TGTGCCAGCACCACAAGGGGGGCGGCGAACACTGAAGCTTTCTTT.